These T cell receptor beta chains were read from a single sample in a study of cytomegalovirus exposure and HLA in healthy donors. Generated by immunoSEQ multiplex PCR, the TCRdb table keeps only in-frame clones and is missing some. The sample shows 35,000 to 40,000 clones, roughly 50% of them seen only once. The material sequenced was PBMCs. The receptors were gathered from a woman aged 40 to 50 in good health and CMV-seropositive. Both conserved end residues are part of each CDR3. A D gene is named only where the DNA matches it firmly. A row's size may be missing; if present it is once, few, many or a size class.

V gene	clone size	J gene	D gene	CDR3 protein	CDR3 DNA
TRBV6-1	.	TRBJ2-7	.	CAIGQFYEQYF	TGTGCCATCGGACAATTCTACGAGCAGTACTTC
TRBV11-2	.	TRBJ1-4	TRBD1	CASSHGQGGEKLFF	TGTGCCAGCAGCCACGGACAGGGTGGTGAAAAACTGTTTTTT
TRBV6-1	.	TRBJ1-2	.	CASTPTYLTNYGYTF	TGTGCCAGCACTCCGACATACTTGACTAACTATGGCTACACCTTC
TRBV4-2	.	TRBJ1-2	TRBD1	CASSQGTGQVNYGYTF	TGTGCCAGCAGCCAAGGAACAGGACAGGTGAACTATGGCTACACCTTC
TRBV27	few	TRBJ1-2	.	CASSLQGGPNYGYTF	TGTGCCAGCAGTTTACAGGGAGGGCCTAACTATGGCTACACCTTC
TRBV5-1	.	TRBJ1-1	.	CASSGPGHENTEAFF	TGCGCCAGCAGCGGACCGGGACATGAGAACACTGAAGCTTTCTTT
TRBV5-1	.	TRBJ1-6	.	CASSLERGSSPLHF	TGCGCCAGCAGCTTGGAGCGGGGCTCCTCACCCCTCCACTTT
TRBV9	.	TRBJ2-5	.	CASSPPGTKQETQYF	TGTGCCAGCAGCCCCCCCGGAACTAAACAAGAGACCCAGTACTTC
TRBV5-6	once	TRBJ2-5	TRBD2	CASSWTSGETQYF	TGTGCCAGCAGTTGGACTAGCGGGGAGACCCAGTACTTC
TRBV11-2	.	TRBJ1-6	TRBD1	CASSPIQGGSPLHF	TGTGCCAGCAGCCCCATACAGGGGGGTTCACCCCTCCACTTT
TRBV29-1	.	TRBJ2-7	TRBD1	CSVLRQGGSYEQYF	TGCAGCGTCCTCCGACAGGGGGGTTCCTACGAGCAGTACTTC
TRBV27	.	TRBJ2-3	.	CASSFYRGDTDTQYF	TGTGCCAGCAGTTTCTACCGGGGAGACACAGATACGCAGTATTTT
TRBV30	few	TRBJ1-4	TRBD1	CAWSGDRAAGEKLFF	TGTGCCTGGAGTGGCGACAGGGCGGCCGGTGAAAAACTGTTTTTT
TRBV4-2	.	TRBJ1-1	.	CASSQDQYAGYTEAFF	TGTGCCAGCAGCCAAGATCAATACGCCGGTTACACTGAAGCTTTCTTT
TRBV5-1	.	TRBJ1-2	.	CASSQAPVSGANYGYTF	TGCGCCAGCAGCCAAGCCCCGGTTTCAGGGGCCAACTATGGCTACACCTTC
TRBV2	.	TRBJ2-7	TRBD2	CASSGLAGSQTYEQYF	TGTGCCAGCAGCGGACTAGCGGGGAGCCAAACCTACGAGCAGTACTTC
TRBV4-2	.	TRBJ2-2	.	CASSQELPAVTRTGELFF	TGTGCCAGCAGCCAAGAACTACCAGCGGTCACACGAACCGGGGAGCTGTTTTTT
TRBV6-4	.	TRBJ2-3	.	CASSILGLDTPKRGTQYF	TGTGCCAGCAGTATCCTGGGATTGGACACCCCTAAAAGAGGTACGCAGTATTTT
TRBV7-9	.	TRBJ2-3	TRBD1	CASSLLGQGSDTQYF	TGTGCCAGCAGCTTATTGGGACAGGGTTCGGATACGCAGTATTTT
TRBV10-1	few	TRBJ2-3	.	CASGRGKGTDTQYF	TGCGCCAGCGGCAGGGGCAAGGGCACAGATACGCAGTATTTT
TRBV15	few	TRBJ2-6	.	CATSKQGTGANVLTF	TGTGCCACCAGCAAACAGGGAACTGGGGCCAACGTCCTGACTTTC
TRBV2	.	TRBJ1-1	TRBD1	CASSDPSGGLLSEAFF	TGTGCCAGCAGTGATCCCTCAGGGGGGCTACTGTCTGAAGCTTTCTTT
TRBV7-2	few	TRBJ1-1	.	CASSLVGQYEAFF	TGTGCCAGCAGCTTAGTTGGACAGTATGAAGCTTTCTTT
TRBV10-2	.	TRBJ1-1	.	CASSERVDTEAFF	TGCGCCAGCAGTGAGCGGGTAGACACTGAAGCTTTCTTT
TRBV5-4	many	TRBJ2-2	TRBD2	CASSTPGGPGELFF	TGTGCCAGCAGCACCCCGGGGGGGCCCGGGGAGCTGTTTTTT
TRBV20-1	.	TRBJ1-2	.	CSARSRIVHTF	TGCAGTGCTAGATCTAGAATAGTCCACACCTTC
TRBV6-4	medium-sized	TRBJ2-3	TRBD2	CASSDGHLGGATDTQYF	TGTGCCAGCAGTGACGGGCACCTCGGGGGGGCCACAGATACGCAGTATTTT
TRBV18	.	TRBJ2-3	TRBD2	CASSPRTSGFSTDTQYF	TGTGCCAGCTCGCCAAGGACTAGCGGGTTCTCCACAGATACGCAGTATTTT
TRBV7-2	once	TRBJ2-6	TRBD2	CASYPPAGGFGANVLTF	TGTGCCAGTTACCCTCCAGCGGGAGGCTTTGGGGCCAACGTCCTGACTTTC
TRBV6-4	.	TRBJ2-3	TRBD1	CASSDEGQGTDTQYF	TGTGCCAGCAGCGACGAGGGACAGGGAACAGATACGCAGTATTTT
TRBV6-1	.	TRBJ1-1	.	CASSRRDMNTEAFF	TGTGCCAGCAGTCGCCGGGACATGAACACTGAAGCTTTCTTT
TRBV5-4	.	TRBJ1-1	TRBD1	CASSSPDRGPPEAFF	TGTGCCAGCAGCTCCCCGGACAGGGGGCCACCTGAAGCTTTCTTT
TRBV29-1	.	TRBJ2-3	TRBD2	CSVEHRGLAGGEVTDTQYF	TGCAGCGTTGAACACCGTGGACTAGCGGGGGGAGAGGTCACAGATACGCAGTATTTT
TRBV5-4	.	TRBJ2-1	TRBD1	CASSLGTGSYNEQFF	TGTGCCAGCAGCCTCGGGACAGGCTCCTACAATGAGCAGTTCTTC
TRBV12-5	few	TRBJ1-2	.	CASGPGDYGYTF	TGTGCTAGTGGGCCCGGAGACTATGGCTACACCTTC
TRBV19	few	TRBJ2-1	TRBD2	CASSIGGVTYNEQFF	TGTGCCAGTAGTATTGGGGGGGTGACTTACAATGAGCAGTTCTTC
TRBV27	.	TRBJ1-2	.	CASTRYGGEGDGYTF	TGTGCCAGCACCAGATATGGAGGGGAGGGTGATGGCTACACCTTC
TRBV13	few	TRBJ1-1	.	CASSFAGPNTEAFF	TGTGCCAGCAGCTTTGCAGGGCCGAACACTGAAGCTTTCTTT
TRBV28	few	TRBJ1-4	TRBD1	CASRTGGSNEKLFF	TGTGCCAGCAGGACAGGGGGTTCTAATGAAAAACTGTTTTTT
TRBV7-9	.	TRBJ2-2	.	CASSPGVTGELFF	TGTGCCAGCAGCCCGGGGGTGACCGGGGAGCTGTTTTTT
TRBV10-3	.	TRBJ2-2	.	CAIRRFTGELFF	TGTGCCATCAGGAGGTTCACCGGGGAGCTGTTTTTT
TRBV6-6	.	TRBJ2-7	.	CASSLDSQVFYEQYF	TGTGCCAGCAGTCTCGACTCCCAAGTCTTTTACGAGCAGTACTTC
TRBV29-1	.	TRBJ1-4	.	CSVDAVGQGGVEKLFF	TGCAGCGTTGACGCGGTTGGGCAGGGAGGAGTGGAAAAACTGTTTTTT
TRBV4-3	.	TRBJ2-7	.	CASSQDPSSYEQYF	TGCGCCAGCAGCCAAGACCCTAGTTCCTACGAGCAGTACTTC
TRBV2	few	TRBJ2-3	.	CASRKGSGRSDTQYF	TGTGCCAGCAGAAAGGGTAGCGGCCGCTCAGATACGCAGTATTTT
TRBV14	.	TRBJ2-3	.	CASSQDLGVWGTDTQYF	TGTGCCAGCAGCCAAGATCTCGGGGTATGGGGCACAGATACGCAGTATTTT
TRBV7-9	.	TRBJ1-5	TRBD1	CASSLGGTGYMGNQPQHF	TGTGCCAGCAGCTTAGGAGGGACAGGGTATATGGGCAATCAGCCCCAGCATTTT
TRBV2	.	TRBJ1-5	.	CASSDGRSYQPQHF	TGTGCCAGCAGTGACGGCAGGTCTTATCAGCCCCAGCATTTT
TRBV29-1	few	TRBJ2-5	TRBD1	CSVPGQGGETQYF	TGCAGCGTGCCCGGACAGGGGGGGGAGACCCAGTACTTC
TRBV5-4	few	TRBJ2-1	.	CASSLDLGVGNEQFF	TGTGCCAGCAGCCTAGATTTAGGGGTGGGCAATGAGCAGTTCTTC
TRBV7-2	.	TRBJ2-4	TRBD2	CASSFTGTSGGALYF	TGTGCCAGCAGCTTCACAGGGACTAGCGGGGGGGCCTTGTACTTC
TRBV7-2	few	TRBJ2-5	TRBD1	CASSSDRGRGETQYF	TGTGCCAGCAGCTCAGACAGGGGAAGGGGGGAGACCCAGTACTTC
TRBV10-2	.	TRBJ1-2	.	CASSDRRGGSPGYTF	TGCGCCAGCAGTGATAGGAGAGGGGGATCTCCGGGCTACACCTTC